Listed below are T cell receptor beta chains from one sample, sequenced in a study of blood T cells in healthy people across ages. TCRdb re-called the 5' RACE reads through MiXCR, storing one row per CDR3 protein. The table has 1.5 million to 2 million distinct CDR3 sequences, 28% seen once. Specimen: blood. These receptors came from a woman in her twenties or thirties in good health. Both conserved end residues are trimmed from each CDR3. Expanded clones are given a class, and other clones once, few, many or no size at all.

j_call clone_size v_call cdr3_aa
TRBJ1-2 . TRBV3-1 ASSSLSGDLYGYT
TRBJ2-6 many TRBV5-1 ASSLGVVSGANVLT
TRBJ2-1 . TRBV27 ASCMGGATEQF
TRBJ2-7 . TRBV3-1 ASSQRGLGSYEQY
TRBJ1-4 . TRBV2 ASSGAPGEMVEKLF
TRBJ2-5 . TRBV4-1 ASSHPSKETGIQETQY
TRBJ2-7 . TRBV7-9 ASSPFSSHEQY
TRBJ2-7 . TRBV9 ASSVGGWSFYYEQY
TRBJ1-4 . TRBV6-5 ASSYSPRGGEKLF
TRBJ1-4 few TRBV20-1 SASPRGLVLDEKRF